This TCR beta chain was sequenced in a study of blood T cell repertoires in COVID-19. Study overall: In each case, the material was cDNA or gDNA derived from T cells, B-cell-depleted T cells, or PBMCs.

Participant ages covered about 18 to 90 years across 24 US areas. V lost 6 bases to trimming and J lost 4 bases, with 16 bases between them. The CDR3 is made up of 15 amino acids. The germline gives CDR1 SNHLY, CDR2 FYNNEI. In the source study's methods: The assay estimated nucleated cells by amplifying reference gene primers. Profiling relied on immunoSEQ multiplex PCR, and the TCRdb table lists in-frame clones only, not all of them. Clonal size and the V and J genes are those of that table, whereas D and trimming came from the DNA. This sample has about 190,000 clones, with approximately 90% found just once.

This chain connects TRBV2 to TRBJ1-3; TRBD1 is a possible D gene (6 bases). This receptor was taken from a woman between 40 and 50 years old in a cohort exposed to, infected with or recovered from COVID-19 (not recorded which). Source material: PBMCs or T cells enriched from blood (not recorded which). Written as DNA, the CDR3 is TGTGCCAGCAGCCTAGCGGGGGCGGCAGGAAACACCATATATTTT. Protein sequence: CASSLAGAAGNTIYF.